Each of the 8 T cell receptor beta chains below was sequenced from the same sample in a study of blood T cell repertoires in COVID-19 (dated by TCRdb to 2020 to 2021). The library came from the immunoSEQ multiplex PCR assay. This is the immuneACCESS table as TCRdb keeps it, with only in-frame sequences that have V and J called. A part of the clones is gone; compared with another copy, unresolved V genes explain less than half, and the rest is unexplained. The table for this sample lists around 150,000 clones; roughly 84% of them were counted only once. The ten most abundant clones make up 3% to 4.5% of the sample. The sequenced sample was peripheral blood. These receptors were collected from a woman aged 55 to 70 with acute or convalescent COVID-19.

This clone was seen a handful of times. The chain has TRBV27 and TRBJ2-7; D might be TRBD1 (8 bases). The V gene's germline CDR1 is MNHEY and CDR2 SMNVEV (reference sequence). The CDR3 loop spans 12 amino acids. Deletions cut 6 bases from V and 9 bases from J, with 15 bases between. The chain's CDR3 is CASRLDREGQYF. The CDR3 DNA follows: TGTGCCAGCAGACTGGACAGGGAGGGGCAGTACTTC.

The chain links TRBV7-8 to TRBJ1-1, with D uncertain. The CDR3 has 15 amino acids. Deletions cut 5 bases from V and 0 bases from J, with 13 bases between. Looked up from germline, CDR1 is SGHVS and CDR2 is FQNEAQ. The CDR3 DNA is TGTGCCAGCAGCCCGCGGGGTGGTATGAACACTGAAGCTTTCTTT. As protein: CASSPRGGMNTEAFF.

This rearrangement joins TRBV7-9 to TRBJ2-7; D possibly corresponds to TRBD2 (5 bases). The germline CDR1 and CDR2 sequences are SEHNR and FQNEAQ (reference sequence). The CDR3 spans 15 residues. Trimming cost V 2 bases and J 2 bases, with 13 bases left between them. The chain's CDR3 is CASSLQPGSAYEQYF. Written as DNA, the CDR3 is TGTGCCAGCAGCTTACAGCCGGGGTCGGCCTACGAGCAGTACTTC.

The rearrangement links TRBV3-1 (or the pseudogene TRBV3-2) to TRBJ1-6, with a weak D call TRBD1 (5 bases). CDR3 length: 17 amino acids. V lost 0 bases and J lost 6, with 15 bases in between. Germline V gene lookup returns CDR1 LGHDT and CDR2 YNNKEL (reference sequence). The chain's CDR3 is CASSQDRGSAGNSPLHF. The CDR3 DNA follows: TGTGCCAGCAGCCAAGATCGGGGGTCGGCCGGTAATTCACCCCTCCACTTT.

This chain joins TRBV28 and TRBJ1-1, with D perhaps matching TRBD1 (5 bases). Trimming took 7 bases from V and 7 from J, leaving 16 bases between them. CDR3 length: 13 residues. From germline, CDR1 is MDHEN and CDR2 SYDVKM. The CDR3 nucleotides are TGTGCCAGCAACCTCCTTGGCAGGGATGAAGCTTTCTTT. It is translated as CASNLLGRDEAFF.

This chain connects TRBV27 to TRBJ1-5; D perhaps matches TRBD1 (6 bases). Germline loops: CDR1 MNHEY, CDR2 SMNVEV (reference sequence). This CDR3 spans 14 amino acids. Trimming took 9 bases from V and 4 from J, leaving 16 bases between them. In DNA, the CDR3 is TGTGCCAGTACCACAGGGTCGCGAAATCAGCCCCAGCATTTT. Amino acids: CASTTGSRNQPQHF.

The chain links TRBV14 to TRBJ2-4; TRBD2 agrees at 7 bases. V trimming: 2 bases; J trimming: 6 bases; junction bases outside the gene matches: 7. The CDR3 covers 15 residues. CDR1 is SGHDN and CDR2 is FVKESK in the germline V gene. The CDR3 protein is CASSQIGGGTNIQYF. The CDR3 nucleotides are TGTGCCAGCAGCCAAATAGGCGGGGGAACAAACATTCAGTACTTC.

The chain joins TRBV6-6 to TRBJ1-1; 7 positions match TRBD1. The CDR3 consists of 16 residues. The germline gives CDR1 MNHNY, CDR2 SVGAGI (reference sequence). Germline trimming cut 6 bases from V and 7 bases from J; bases unmatched to any gene: 17. The chain's CDR3 is CASSPGVRGTHIEAFF. For the CDR3, the DNA is TGTGCCAGCAGCCCCGGCGTCAGGGGGACCCACATTGAAGCTTTCTTT.